The TCR gamma chain described here comes from a study of gamma-delta chains in newborns, infants, children. Study as a whole: Microbial exposure reportedly drives polyclonal innate γδ T cell expansion after birth.

V was clipped by 4 bases and J by 0 bases; unmatched bases: 6. The CDR3 has 14 amino acids. The germline CDR1 and CDR2 sequences are EGSTGY and YDSYTSSV. TCRdb called clones from the reads again using CATT. The table lists nearly 2,500 gamma-chain clones, 43% of them singletons. As for this clone: Other DNA sequences from this sample encode an identical CDR3 as well.

The clonotype originates from a child who was a newborn, infant or young child, either healthy, febrile or measles-vaccinated (not recorded which). This chain joins TRGV4 and TRGJ1 or TRGJ2. TCRdb carries no J gene annotation; the J gene was assigned here by matching the DNA with germline. Input material: blood. CDR3 coding DNA: TGTGCCACCTGGGACGCTCGGAATTATTATAAGAAACTCTTT. Its translation is CATWDARNYYKKLF.